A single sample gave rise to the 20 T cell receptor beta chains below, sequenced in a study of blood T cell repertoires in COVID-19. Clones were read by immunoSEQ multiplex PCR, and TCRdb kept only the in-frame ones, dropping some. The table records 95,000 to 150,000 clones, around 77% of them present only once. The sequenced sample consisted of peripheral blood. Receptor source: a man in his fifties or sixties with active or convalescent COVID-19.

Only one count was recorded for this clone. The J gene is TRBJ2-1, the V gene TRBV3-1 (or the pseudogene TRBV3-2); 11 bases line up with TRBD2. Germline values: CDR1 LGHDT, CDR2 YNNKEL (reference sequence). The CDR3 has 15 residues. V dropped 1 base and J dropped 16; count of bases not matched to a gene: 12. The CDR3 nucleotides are TGTGCCAGCAGCCAAGGTGGGCGATCCACTAGCGGGAGTTTCTTC. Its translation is CASSQGGRSTSGSFF.

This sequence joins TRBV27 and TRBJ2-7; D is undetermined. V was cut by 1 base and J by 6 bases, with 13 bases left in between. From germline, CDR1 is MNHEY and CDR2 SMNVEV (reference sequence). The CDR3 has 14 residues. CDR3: CASSLFQVSGEQYF. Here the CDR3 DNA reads TGTGCCAGCAGTTTATTCCAGGTATCCGGCGAGCAGTACTTC.

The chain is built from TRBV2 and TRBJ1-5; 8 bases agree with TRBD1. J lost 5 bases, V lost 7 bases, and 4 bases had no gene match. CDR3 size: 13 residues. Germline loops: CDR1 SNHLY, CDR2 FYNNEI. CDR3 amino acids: CASTMTGDQPQHF. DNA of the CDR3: TGTGCCAGCACCATGACAGGGGATCAGCCCCAGCATTTT.

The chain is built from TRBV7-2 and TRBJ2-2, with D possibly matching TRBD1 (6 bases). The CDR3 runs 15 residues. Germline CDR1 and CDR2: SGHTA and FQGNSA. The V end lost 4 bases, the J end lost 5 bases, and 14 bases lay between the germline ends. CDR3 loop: CASSSGHSLTGELFF. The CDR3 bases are TGTGCCAGCAGCTCGGGACATTCTTTAACCGGGGAGCTGTTTTTT.

The CDR3 nucleotides are TGCGCCAGCAGCGGGGTCGTGGGGGGGCGCGGCAATCAGCCCCAGCATTTT. The encoded protein is CASSGVVGGRGNQPQHF. The chain links TRBV4-1 to TRBJ1-5, with a possible D match to TRBD1 (6 bases). V was clipped by 5 bases and J by 2 bases, with 19 bases between them. The CDR3 sequence is 17 residues long. The germline gives CDR1 MGHRA, CDR2 YSYEKL.

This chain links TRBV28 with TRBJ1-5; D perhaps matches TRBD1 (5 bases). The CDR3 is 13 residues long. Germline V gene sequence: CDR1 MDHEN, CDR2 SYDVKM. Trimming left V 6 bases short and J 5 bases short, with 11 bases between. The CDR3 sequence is CASSRAGDQPQHF. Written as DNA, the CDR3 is TGTGCCAGCAGCCGAGCGGGGGATCAGCCCCAGCATTTT.

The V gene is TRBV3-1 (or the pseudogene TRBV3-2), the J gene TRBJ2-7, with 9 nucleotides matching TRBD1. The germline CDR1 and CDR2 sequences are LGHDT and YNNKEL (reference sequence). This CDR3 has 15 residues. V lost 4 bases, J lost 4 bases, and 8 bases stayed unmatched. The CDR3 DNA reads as TGTGCCAGCAGCCCTTCTGTTGACAGGGGGTACGAGCAGTACTTC. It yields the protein CASSPSVDRGYEQYF.

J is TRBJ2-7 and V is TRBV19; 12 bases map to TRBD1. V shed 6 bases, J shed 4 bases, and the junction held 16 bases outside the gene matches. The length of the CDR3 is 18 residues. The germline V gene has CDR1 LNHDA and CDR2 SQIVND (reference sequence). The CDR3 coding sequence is TGTGCCAGTAGCATACACGTAAACCCGGGACAGGGGGCGTACGAGCAGTACTTC. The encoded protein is CASSIHVNPGQGAYEQYF.

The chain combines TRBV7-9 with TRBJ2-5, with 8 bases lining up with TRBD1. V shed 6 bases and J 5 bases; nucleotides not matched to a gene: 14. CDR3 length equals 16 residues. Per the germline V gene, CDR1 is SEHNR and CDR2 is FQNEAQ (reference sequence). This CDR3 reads CASSPPRGLRLETQYF. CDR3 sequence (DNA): TGTGCCAGCAGTCCCCCCAGGGGGCTGCGCTTGGAGACCCAGTACTTC.

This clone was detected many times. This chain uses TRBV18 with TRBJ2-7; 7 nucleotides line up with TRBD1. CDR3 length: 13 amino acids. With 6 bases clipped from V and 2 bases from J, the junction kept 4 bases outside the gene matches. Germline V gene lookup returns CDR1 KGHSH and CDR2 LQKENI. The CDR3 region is CASSVTGTYEQYF. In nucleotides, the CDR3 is TGTGCCAGCTCCGTGACAGGGACCTACGAGCAGTACTTC.

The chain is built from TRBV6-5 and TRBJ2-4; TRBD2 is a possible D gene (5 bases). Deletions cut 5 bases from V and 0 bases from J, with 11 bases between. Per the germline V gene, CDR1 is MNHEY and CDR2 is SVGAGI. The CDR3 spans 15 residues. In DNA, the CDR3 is TGTGCCAGCAGTCCACGGGAAAGAGCCAAAAACATTCAGTACTTC. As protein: CASSPRERAKNIQYF.

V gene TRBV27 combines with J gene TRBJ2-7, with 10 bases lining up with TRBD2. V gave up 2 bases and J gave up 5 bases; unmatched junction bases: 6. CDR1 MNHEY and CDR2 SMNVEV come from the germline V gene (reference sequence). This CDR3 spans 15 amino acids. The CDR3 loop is CASSLIAGGKNEQYF. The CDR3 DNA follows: TGTGCCAGCAGTTTAATAGCGGGAGGAAAGAACGAGCAGTACTTC.

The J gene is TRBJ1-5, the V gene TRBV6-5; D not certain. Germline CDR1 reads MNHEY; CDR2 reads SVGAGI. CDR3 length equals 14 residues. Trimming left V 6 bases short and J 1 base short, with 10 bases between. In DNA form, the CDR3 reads TGTGCCAGCAGGGTCAGTTCGAGCAATCAGCCCCAGCATTTT. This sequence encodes CASRVSSSNQPQHF.

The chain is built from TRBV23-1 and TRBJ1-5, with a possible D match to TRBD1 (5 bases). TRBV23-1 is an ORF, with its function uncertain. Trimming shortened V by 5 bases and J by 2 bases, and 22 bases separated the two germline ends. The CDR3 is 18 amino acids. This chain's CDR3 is CASSAILSGGEGNQPQHF. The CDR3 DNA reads TGCGCCAGCAGTGCTATTTTATCGGGGGGGGAGGGCAATCAGCCCCAGCATTTT.

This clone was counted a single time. In DNA, the CDR3 is TGTGCCAGCAGGCGCCCTCGAGGGCAGGGGCCAGATACGCAGTATTTT. This translates into CASRRPRGQGPDTQYF. The rearrangement joins TRBV28 to TRBJ2-3; D might be TRBD1 (6 bases). The CDR3 is made up of 16 amino acids. The V and J ends lost 6 bases and 4 bases respectively, with 20 bases between them. In germline, CDR1 is MDHEN, CDR2 SYDVKM.

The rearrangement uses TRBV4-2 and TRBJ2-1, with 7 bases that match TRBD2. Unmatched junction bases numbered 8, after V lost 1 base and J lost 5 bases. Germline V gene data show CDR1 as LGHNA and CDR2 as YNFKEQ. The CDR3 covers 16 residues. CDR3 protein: CASSQVSQRGNNEQFF. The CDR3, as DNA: TGTGCCAGCAGCCAAGTAAGCCAGCGGGGAAACAATGAGCAGTTCTTC.

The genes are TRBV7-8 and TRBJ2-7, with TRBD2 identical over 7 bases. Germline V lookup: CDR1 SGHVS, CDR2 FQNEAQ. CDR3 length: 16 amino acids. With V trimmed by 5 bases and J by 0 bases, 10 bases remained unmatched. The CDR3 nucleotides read TGTGCCAGCAGCCCCCTCTGGGCGGGAGCCTCCTACGAGCAGTACTTC. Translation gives CASSPLWAGASYEQYF.

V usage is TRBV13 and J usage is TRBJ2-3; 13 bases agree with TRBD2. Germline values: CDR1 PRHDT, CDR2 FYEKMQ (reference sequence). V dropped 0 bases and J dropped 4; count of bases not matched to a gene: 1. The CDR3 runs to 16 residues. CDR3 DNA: TGTGCCAGCAGCTTAGGACTAGCGGGAGGGGCAGATACGCAGTATTTT. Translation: CASSLGLAGGADTQYF.

The CDR3 DNA sequence: TGTGCCAGCAGTGAATTGTACGGGAACACCGGGGAGCTGTTTTTT. Amino acids: CASSELYGNTGELFF. This chain connects TRBV25-1 to TRBJ2-2; D remains ambiguous. The CDR3 runs to 15 residues. Trimming pared 1 base from V and 1 base from J, leaving 7 bases between. Per the germline V gene, CDR1 is MGHDK and CDR2 is SYGVNS.

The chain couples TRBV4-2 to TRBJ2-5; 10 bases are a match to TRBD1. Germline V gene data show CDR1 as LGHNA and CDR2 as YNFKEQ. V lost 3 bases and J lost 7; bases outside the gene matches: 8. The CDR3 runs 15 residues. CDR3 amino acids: CASSQADRGRGTQYF. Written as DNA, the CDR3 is TGTGCCAGCAGCCAGGCCGACAGGGGGCGTGGGACCCAGTACTTC.